This TCR beta chain was sequenced in a study of blood T cell repertoires in COVID-19. The sample holds one count of this clone. CDR1 and CDR2 (germline): SGHTA, FQGNSA. J was trimmed by 3 bases and V by 2 bases; bases with no gene match: 17. The CDR3 contains 19 residues. Some clones are missing from TCRdb's copy, which holds only in-frame ones; the method was immunoSEQ multiplex PCR. Among approximately 250,000 clones listed, over 70% were seen once. The chain combines TRBV7-2 with TRBJ2-3; 7 nucleotides line up with TRBD2. This receptor was obtained from a human donor in a cohort sampled during active COVID-19. The sequencing input was peripheral blood. The CDR3 here is CASSLWGGAGAAGTDTQYF. The CDR3 DNA follows: TGTGCCAGCAGCTTATGGGGTGGGGCGGGAGCCGCGGGGACAGATACGCAGTATTTT. Full variable domain (missing parts from reference TRBV7-2 and TRBJ2-3): GAGVSQSPSNKVTEKGKDVELRCDPISGHTALYWYRQSLGQGLEFLIYFQGNSAPDKSGLPSDRFSAERTGGSVSTLTIQRTQQEDSAVYLCASSLWGGAGAAGTDTQYFGPGTRLTVL.